This entry lists 5 T cell receptor beta chains sequenced from one sample in a study of T cell repertoires in cytomegalovirus infection. TCRdb analysed the reads with MiXCR anew, one entry per CDR3 protein. The sample yields about 900,000 distinct CDR3 sequences, approximately 31% seen once. The antigens these receptors bind are not known. This specimen was cultured CD8+ T cells from PBMCs, taken from culture after CMV antigen stimulation. The receptors stem from a human donor in good health (CMV status not recorded). Some clones in this sample may be carry-over from other donors' samples.

This clonotype was seen many times. The gene calls are TRBV2 and TRBJ1-3, with D hard to call. The germline V and J ends were trimmed by 11 bases and 0 bases, with 14 bases remaining between them. The CDR3 is 14 residues long. Germline CDR1 and CDR2: SNHLY and FYNNEI. This CDR3 reads CAFHRVRSGNTIYF. Written as DNA, the CDR3 is TGTGCCTTCCACCGGGTCCGCTCTGGAAACACCATATATTTT.

This chain uses TRBV9 with TRBJ1-1, with 10 bases lining up with TRBD1. The CDR3 has 19 amino acids. Germline CDR1 is SGDLS and CDR2 is YYNGEE. J lost 6 bases, V lost 4 bases, and 21 bases had no gene match. The CDR3 is CASSPFPSLGDRGLAEAFF. The CDR3 nucleotides are TGTGCCAGCAGCCCGTTCCCTTCCCTAGGGGACAGGGGTTTGGCTGAAGCTTTCTTT.

There are a few counts of this clonotype. V usage is TRBV28 and J usage is TRBJ1-1; 8 bases map to TRBD1. V gave up 4 bases and J gave up 0 bases; unmatched junction bases: 4. The CDR3 is 15 amino acids. CDR1 MDHEN and CDR2 SYDVKM come from the germline V gene. DNA of the CDR3: TGTGCCAGCAGTTGGACAGGGTATCTGAACACTGAAGCTTTCTTT. Its translation is CASSWTGYLNTEAFF.

V and J are TRBV9 and TRBJ2-1, with TRBD2 identical over 7 bases. The CDR3 has 15 amino acids. Trimming cost V 4 bases and J 3 bases; bases outside gene matches: 7. Germline CDR1 is SGDLS and CDR2 is YYNGEE. The CDR3 region is CASSKRWGGYNEQFF. The CDR3 DNA reads TGTGCCAGCAGCAAGCGGTGGGGGGGCTACAATGAGCAGTTCTTC.

This clonotype has more than one count but fewer than ten. The chain links TRBV9 to TRBJ1-2; 7 positions agree with TRBD1. J gave up 5 bases and V 4 bases, and 11 bases lay outside the gene matches. The CDR3 is 15 residues long. CDR1 and CDR2 (germline): SGDLS, YYNGEE. This CDR3 is CASSLQTRGNYGYTF. CDR3 DNA sequence: TGTGCCAGCAGCCTTCAAACCAGGGGGAATTATGGCTACACCTTC. Combining the CDR3 with reference TRBV9 and TRBJ1-2 gives the whole variable domain DSGVTQTPKHLITATGQRVTLRCSPRSGDLSVYWYQQSLDQGLQFLIQYYNGEERAKGNILERFSAQQFPDLHSELNLSSLELGDSALYFCASSLQTRGNYGYTFGSGTRLTVV.